The 16 T cell receptor beta chains presented below share a single source sample, sequenced in a study of identical twins. MiXCR, run by TCRdb on the 5' RACE reads, gives a single entry per CDR3 protein. The profile covers around 490,000 distinct CDR3 sequences, with approximately 14% appearing a single time and roughly 0.43% taken by the ten largest. In addition, the sample was reused for a study of yellow fever vaccine responses in identical twins.

Sequenced sample: CD4+ T cells sorted from blood. The receptor source for this set is a woman aged 18-35 years in good health.

The chain joins TRBV7-2 to TRBJ2-1; 12 bases fit TRBD2. The germline V gene has CDR1 SGHTA and CDR2 FQGNSA. The CDR3 has 15 residues. Trimming at V came to 3 bases and at J to 10 bases, leaving 7 bases not matched to a gene. The CDR3 loop reads CASSFASGGALEQFF. CDR3 coding DNA: TGTGCCAGCAGCTTCGCTAGCGGGGGGGCTTTAGAGCAGTTCTTC.

This clonotype showed up just a few times. The CDR3 protein is CASIRDPSYGYTF. The CDR3 DNA sequence: TGTGCCAGCATACGGGACCCCAGCTATGGCTACACCTTC. The chain recombines TRBV12-3 or TRBV12-4 with TRBJ1-2; D may be TRBD1 (5 bases). V gave up 7 bases and J gave up 4 bases, with 13 bases separating them. The CDR3 totals 13 residues.

The sample holds many counts of this clonotype. This chain's CDR3 is CASSEWGGSTDTQYF. CDR3 bases: TGTGCCAGCAGTGAATGGGGGGGGTCCACAGATACGCAGTATTTT. The chain joins TRBV25-1 to TRBJ2-3, with TRBD2 matching 7 bases. With 1 base clipped from V and 2 bases from J, the junction kept 3 bases outside the gene matches. The germline V gene has CDR1 MGHDK and CDR2 SYGVNS. The CDR3 spans 15 residues.

J is TRBJ2-7 and V is TRBV6-5; perhaps TRBD1 as D (5 bases). CDR1 and CDR2 (germline): MNHEY, SVGAGI. CDR3 length: 15 residues. Trimming took 0 bases from V and 2 from J, leaving 11 bases between them. This CDR3 reads CASSYSGQAAYEQYF. The CDR3 DNA sequence: TGTGCCAGCAGTTACTCGGGGCAGGCTGCCTACGAGCAGTACTTC.

The chain employs TRBV4-1 and TRBJ2-2; no reliable D call. CDR1 is MGHRA and CDR2 is YSYEKL in the germline V gene. The CDR3 runs to 16 residues. Trimming took off 0 bases at V and 1 base at J, with 9 bases between the two ends. CDR3 sequence (DNA): TGCGCCAGCAGCCAAGATCCGCAATTGAACACCGGGGAGCTGTTTTTT. Protein sequence: CASSQDPQLNTGELFF.

This clonotype was observed a few times. This chain uses TRBV12-3 or TRBV12-4 with TRBJ1-2; D gene uncertain. Trimming left V 3 bases short and J 4 bases short, with 9 bases between. This CDR3 has 13 residues. The CDR3 sequence: CASSFAVGYGYTF. The DNA for the CDR3 is TGTGCCAGCAGTTTCGCTGTGGGCTATGGCTACACCTTC.

This chain uses TRBV5-1 with TRBJ2-5, with 7 bases that match TRBD1. Unmatched junction bases numbered 2, after V lost 0 bases and J lost 3 bases. Germline V gene sequence: CDR1 SGHRS, CDR2 YFSETQ. This CDR3 comprises 14 residues. The CDR3 is CASSLGDSKETQYF. The CDR3 DNA follows: TGCGCCAGCAGCTTGGGGGACAGCAAAGAGACCCAGTACTTC.

The chain employs TRBV11-2 and TRBJ2-1; 7 bases are shared with TRBD2. Trimming took 5 bases from V and 6 from J; bases not matched to a gene: 10. The CDR3 covers 15 residues. The germline CDR1 and CDR2 sequences are SGHAT and FQNNGV. The CDR3 sequence: CASSLWAGETNEQFF. The DNA for the CDR3 is TGTGCCAGCAGCCTCTGGGCGGGGGAGACCAATGAGCAGTTCTTC.

The J gene is TRBJ2-7, the V gene TRBV5-1; a weak D match, TRBD2 (6 bases). The germline V and J ends were trimmed by 1 base and 2 bases, with 10 bases remaining between them. This CDR3 comprises 14 residues. The germline CDR1 and CDR2 sequences are SGHRS and YFSETQ. The CDR3 here is CASSLTGLTYEQYV. Written as DNA, the CDR3 is TGCGCCAGCAGCTTGACGGGACTTACCTACGAGCAGTACGTC.

The CDR3 sequence: CASGLVLGDRGGETQYF. CDR3 nucleotide sequence: TGTGCTAGTGGTTTGGTCCTGGGGGACAGGGGCGGAGAGACCCAGTACTTC. The genes are TRBV12-5 and TRBJ2-5; 10 positions agree with TRBD1. From germline, CDR1 is LGHNT and CDR2 FRNRAP. The junction had 8 bases not matched to a gene; V was cut back by 0 bases and J by 4 bases. The CDR3 has 17 residues.

The table lists this clonotype with a few counts. The J gene is TRBJ1-4, the V gene TRBV20-1; 7 nucleotides agree with TRBD1. CDR1 and CDR2 from the germline V gene are DFQATT and SNEGSKA (reference sequence). The V and J ends lost 6 bases and 4 bases, in that order; junction bases with no gene match: 11. This CDR3 is built from 15 residues. CDR3 bases: TGCAGTGCCAGACCTTTGGACAGGATTAATGAAAAACTGTTTTTT. Its translation is CSARPLDRINEKLFF.

This sequence joins TRBV2 and TRBJ2-1, with TRBD1 matching over 9 bases. The germline V gene encodes CDR1 SNHLY and CDR2 FYNNEI. After removal of 4 bases from V and 4 bases from J, the junction contained 14 bases not matched to a gene. CDR3 size: 18 residues. The DNA of the CDR3 is TGTGCCAGCAGTGTGGGCGGGACAGGGTCCCCGTTTTACAATGAGCAGTTCTTC. It translates to CASSVGGTGSPFYNEQFF.

The chain links TRBV6-1 to TRBJ1-1, with D hard to call. This CDR3 comprises 14 residues. V was clipped by 6 bases and J by 4 bases, with 15 bases between them. Germline V gene lookup returns CDR1 MNHNS and CDR2 SASEGT. CDR3 bases: TGTGCCAGCAGCGACAATGCCCTGGGCACTGAAGCTTTCTTT. Translating it yields CASSDNALGTEAFF.

Only a few counts were recorded for this clonotype. This rearrangement joins TRBV5-1 to TRBJ2-3, with D perhaps matching TRBD2 (5 bases). V lost 3 bases, J lost 10 bases, and 18 bases lay in between. This CDR3 comprises 14 residues. Germline CDR1 reads SGHRS; CDR2 reads YFSETQ. The chain's CDR3 is CASSSASPSGSQYF. The CDR3 DNA follows: TGCGCCAGCAGCTCAGCTAGCCCCTCAGGATCGCAGTATTTT.

Comments on this clonotype: A much larger clone differs from this one at a single base, so this may be a read error. The V gene is TRBV29-1, the J gene TRBJ1-2; possible D gene TRBD1, 6 bases. V dropped 5 bases and J dropped 12 bases, with 16 bases sitting between them. The CDR3 is made up of 11 amino acids. Per germline, CDR1 SQVTM and CDR2 ANQGSEA. Here the CDR3 reads CSVLGGGGDTF. The CDR3 bases are TGCAGCGTTTTAGGGGGAGGAGGCGACACCTTC.

The gene calls are TRBV10-2 and TRBJ2-7, with D possibly being TRBD2 (5 bases). Germline values: CDR1 WSHSY, CDR2 SAAADI. The CDR3 loop spans 13 amino acids. V lost 7 bases, J lost 3 bases, and 13 bases lay in between. CDR3 sequence (DNA): TGCGCCAGCACCCCGGGAACCTACTACGAGCAGTACTTC. It codes for CASTPGTYYEQYF.